This is a list of T cell receptor beta chains from one sample in a study of beta chain features in type 1 diabetes. Sequenced by immunoSEQ multiplex PCR; TCRdb stores in-frame clones only, minus some. The sample shows about half a million clones, roughly 31% of them seen only once. Specimen: naive CD4+ T cells from blood. All receptors come from a man aged 18 to 30 in good health. The CDR3 runs from the conserved cysteine through the conserved F or W. The D gene is left open where the match is weak. Size is omitted from some rows. Given values are once, few, many or a class for expanded clones.

size	D	V	J	DNA	CDR3
few	NA	TRBV30	TRBJ2-1	TGTGCCTGGAGTTCGCCGGGACAGCAGTTCTTC	CAWSSPGQQFF
few	NA	TRBV21-1	TRBJ2-4	TGTGCCAGCAGCAAAGGGTCGAGCGGGAGGGCCAAAAACATTCAGTACTTC	CASSKGSSGRAKNIQYF
NA	NA	TRBV30	TRBJ2-1	TGTGCCTGGAGTGTCAGCGCCCTCTTCAATGAGCAGTTCTTC	CAWSVSALFNEQFF
NA	NA	TRBV5-4	TRBJ2-1	TGTGCCAGCAGCCCCAACGGGGCCTACAATGAGCAGTTCTTC	CASSPNGAYNEQFF
NA	TRBD2	TRBV6-1	TRBJ2-7	TGTGCCAGCAGTGGGACTGGCACTAGCGTGTACTACGAGCAGTACTTC	CASSGTGTSVYYEQYF
NA	TRBD2	TRBV19	TRBJ2-1	TGTGCCAGTAGTATTCGGGAGGGGTTCAATGAGCAGTTCTTC	CASSIREGFNEQFF
NA	NA	TRBV9	TRBJ2-7	TGTGCCAGCAGCGCCTCTCGTTACGAGCAGTACTTC	CASSASRYEQYF
NA	NA	TRBV29-1	TRBJ1-2	TGCAGCGTTGCAGGAGGCGAGCGCTACACCTTC	CSVAGGERYTF
NA	NA	TRBV5-1	TRBJ2-3	TGCGCCAGCAGCGCCCCCGCAGATACGCAGTATTTT	CASSAPADTQYF
few	NA	TRBV30	TRBJ1-1	TGTGCCTGGAGTGGGGATAGGAACACTGAAGCTTTCTTT	CAWSGDRNTEAFF
NA	TRBD2	TRBV30	TRBJ2-3	TGTGCCTGGAGTTTCGCACTAGCGGGAGCAGGAGATACGCAGTATTTT	CAWSFALAGAGDTQYF
NA	NA	TRBV4-1	TRBJ2-2	TGCGCCAGCAGCCAGAGGGGGTCAGGGGAGCTGTTTTTT	CASSQRGSGELFF
few	TRBD2	TRBV28	TRBJ2-1	TGTGCCAGCAGTTTACCTAGCGGGAGTGGGAATGAGCAGTTCTTC	CASSLPSGSGNEQFF
few	TRBD1	TRBV7-9	TRBJ2-1	TGTGCCAGCAGCCCCTTTGGACAGGGGGCGAATGAGCAGTTCTTC	CASSPFGQGANEQFF
few	NA	TRBV30	TRBJ2-1	TGTGCCTGGAGTGTTACCCCTTCCACTGAGCAGTTCTTC	CAWSVTPSTEQFF
NA	NA	TRBV14	TRBJ2-7	TGTGCCAGCCCGGGCCCCTCCTACGAGCAGTACTTC	CASPGPSYEQYF
few	TRBD2	TRBV30	TRBJ2-1	TGTGCCTGGAGACTAGCGGGAACCAATGAGCAGTTCTTC	CAWRLAGTNEQFF
NA	TRBD1	TRBV5-1	TRBJ2-5	TGCGCCAGCAGCCCTCAGGGGGCTGCAGAGACCCAGTACTTC	CASSPQGAAETQYF
NA	NA	TRBV29-1	TRBJ1-1	TGCAGCGTTGTGTCGAGCATGAACACTGAAGCTTTCTTT	CSVVSSMNTEAFF
NA	TRBD2	TRBV7-2	TRBJ2-1	TGTGCCAGCAGTCGGCTAGCGGGAGTGGTGAATGAGCAGTTCTTC	CASSRLAGVVNEQFF
NA	TRBD2	TRBV29-1	TRBJ2-1	TGCAGCGTTGTCAGGACTAGCTCTCTCAATGAGCAGTTCTTC	CSVVRTSSLNEQFF
few	NA	TRBV18	TRBJ1-2	TGTGCCAGCTCACCTTTGTCCGGGGTAGATGGCTACACCTTC	CASSPLSGVDGYTF
few	NA	TRBV19	TRBJ1-2	TGTGCCAGCCGACAGGACTATGGCTACACCTTC	CASRQDYGYTF
NA	NA	TRBV29-1	TRBJ2-2	TGCAGCGTTGCGGGCCTAGATGGAAACACCGGGGAGCTGTTTTTT	CSVAGLDGNTGELFF
NA	TRBD1	TRBV5-1	TRBJ2-5	TGCGCCAGCAGCCGCGGACAGGGGCCGGAGACCCAGTACTTC	CASSRGQGPETQYF
few	NA	TRBV30	TRBJ1-5	TGTGCCTGGAGTATGGAGCGGGACCAGCCCCAGCATTTT	CAWSMERDQPQHF
few	NA	TRBV30	TRBJ2-7	TGTGCCTGGAGTCACGGCTCCTACGAGCAGTACTTC	CAWSHGSYEQYF
NA	TRBD1	TRBV6-5	TRBJ2-3	TGTGCCAGCAGTTACCGGACAGGGTCTGTCACAGATACGCAGTATTTT	CASSYRTGSVTDTQYF
NA	NA	TRBV30	TRBJ1-2	TGTGCCTGGACCTCCGGCTATGGCTACACCTTC	CAWTSGYGYTF
NA	TRBD2	TRBV28	TRBJ2-3	TGTGCCAGCATTGGAGCGGGAGCCGATACGCAGTATTTT	CASIGAGADTQYF
NA	NA	TRBV4-2	TRBJ2-2	TGTGCCAGCAGCCAAGCAACCGGGGAGCTGTTTTTT	CASSQATGELFF
few	NA	TRBV7-2	TRBJ2-1	TGTGCCAGCAGCGGTAGCGGAGCCCTCTCCTACAATGAGCAGTTCTTC	CASSGSGALSYNEQFF
NA	TRBD2	TRBV13	TRBJ2-7	TGTGCCAGCAGCTCCGACAGGGGACTAGCGGGGGGTCACGAGCAGTACTTC	CASSSDRGLAGGHEQYF
few	NA	TRBV7-6	TRBJ1-2	TGTGCCAGCAGCCCGTTCGAGGACAGTTATGGCTACACCTTC	CASSPFEDSYGYTF
few	NA	TRBV6-6	TRBJ2-5	TGTGCCAGCAGTTACTCGTCCAGGGACCAAGAGACCCAGTACTTC	CASSYSSRDQETQYF
few	NA	TRBV5-1	TRBJ2-6	TGCGCCAGCAGCTTGGTTCTCTTGGGTTCTGGGGCCAACGTCCTGACTTTC	CASSLVLLGSGANVLTF
NA	TRBD2	TRBV4-3	TRBJ2-7	TGCGCCAGCAGCCAAGGTCACGTAGCTAGCGGCTACGAGCAGTACTTC	CASSQGHVASGYEQYF
few	TRBD1	TRBV29-1	TRBJ2-7	TGCAGCGTTGACGGGGACAGCTACGAGCAGTACTTC	CSVDGDSYEQYF
NA	NA	TRBV2	TRBJ2-1	TGTGCCAGCAGTGAAGTTGTATGGGGCGACGGCGGGGAAGGGCAGTTCTTC	CASSEVVWGDGGEGQFF
NA	NA	TRBV2	TRBJ1-1	TGTGCCAGCAGTGAATACGGGGCTAACACTGAAGCTTTCTTT	CASSEYGANTEAFF
few	TRBD2	TRBV5-1	TRBJ2-1	TGCGCCAGCAGCTTGGGACTAGCGGGAGTATATGAGCAGTTCTTC	CASSLGLAGVYEQFF
NA	TRBD2	TRBV10-3	TRBJ2-5	TGTGCCATCAGTGAAAGGCGAAGCGGGAACCAAGAGACCCAGTACTTC	CAISERRSGNQETQYF
NA	NA	TRBV6-5	TRBJ2-7	TGTGCCAGCAGGAGGGGGTCCGAGCAGTACTTC	CASRRGSEQYF
few	NA	TRBV29-1	TRBJ2-5	TGCAGCGTTGCCAGGGACCTAGGAGAGACCCAGTACTTC	CSVARDLGETQYF
NA	NA	TRBV7-6	TRBJ2-1	TGTGCCAGCACCGAGAGCTCCTACAATGAGCAGTTCTTC	CASTESSYNEQFF
few	TRBD1	TRBV10-3	TRBJ1-2	TGTGCCATCAGCGCGACAGGGGGAACGACTACAAGCTATGGCTACACCTTC	CAISATGGTTTSYGYTF
NA	TRBD2	TRBV5-1	TRBJ2-1	TGCGCCAGCAGCCCTAAACCGGGCCTAGCGGACTACAATGAGCAGTTCTTC	CASSPKPGLADYNEQFF
few	NA	TRBV20-1	TRBJ2-2	TGCAGTGCTAGCTCCGAGCAACAGCTGTTTTTT	CSASSEQQLFF
NA	NA	TRBV25-1	TRBJ2-5	TGTGCCAGCAGTGAAACTTACAGCCAAGAGACCCAGTACTTC	CASSETYSQETQYF
NA	TRBD1	TRBV4-1	TRBJ2-5	TGCGCCAGCAGCCAAGCCGTGGGCAGGGGGACGGAGACCCAGTACTTC	CASSQAVGRGTETQYF
NA	TRBD1	TRBV7-9	TRBJ1-1	TGTGCCAGCATCGGACGACAGGGCCTAGAAGCTTTCTTT	CASIGRQGLEAFF
NA	NA	TRBV10-3	TRBJ1-2	TGTGCCATCAGTGTGGAGAGACATAACTATGGCTACACCTTC	CAISVERHNYGYTF
NA	NA	TRBV11-3	TRBJ2-1	TGTGCCAGCAGCTTCGGGCAGGGGAGCCACAATGAGCAGTTCTTC	CASSFGQGSHNEQFF
few	NA	TRBV25-1	TRBJ2-5	TGTGCCAGCAGTGAATCAGGGAAAGAGACCCAGTACTTC	CASSESGKETQYF
few	NA	TRBV29-1	TRBJ2-1	TGCAGCGTTGTAGGCCGGGGGTACAATGAGCAGTTCTTC	CSVVGRGYNEQFF